This entry features one TCR beta chain sequence. No antigen is known for it. This sample was included in a study of OX40 agonist ivuxolimab in advanced cancers. Study context: It was ivuxolimab, an agonistic anti-OX40 (CD134) antibody, that patients were treated with. General study findings and limits: Certain nonresponding patients likewise had low normalized T-cell clonal expansion.

V lost 2 bases, J lost 0 bases, and 3 bases stayed unmatched. The CDR3 is 15 residues long. Germline CDR1 and CDR2: SGHDT and YYEEEE. Some clones are missing from TCRdb's copy, which holds only in-frame ones; the method was immunoSEQ multiplex PCR. The table shows around 34,000 clones, with approximately 79% occurring only once. If patients had autoimmune disease history or systemic immunosuppression, they were excluded. The clonotype comes from an adult with an advanced solid tumor such as melanoma, head and neck, liver or kidney cancer. The sequenced sample was CD4+ or CD8+ T cells sorted from blood, obtained in a trial of the OX40 agonist ivuxolimab. The chain uses TRBV5-6 and TRBJ1-2, with TRBD1 identical over 8 bases. Here the CDR3 reads CASSFGQGSNYGYTF. CDR3 DNA sequence: TGTGCCAGCAGCTTCGGACAGGGCTCTAACTATGGCTACACCTTC. The full variable domain, completed using reference TRBV5-6 and TRBJ1-2, is DAGVTQSPTHLIKTRGQQVTLRCSPKSGHDTVSWYQQALGQGPQFIFQYYEEEERQRGNFPDRFSGHQFPNYSSELNVNALLLGDSALYLCASSFGQGSNYGYTFGSGTRLTVV.